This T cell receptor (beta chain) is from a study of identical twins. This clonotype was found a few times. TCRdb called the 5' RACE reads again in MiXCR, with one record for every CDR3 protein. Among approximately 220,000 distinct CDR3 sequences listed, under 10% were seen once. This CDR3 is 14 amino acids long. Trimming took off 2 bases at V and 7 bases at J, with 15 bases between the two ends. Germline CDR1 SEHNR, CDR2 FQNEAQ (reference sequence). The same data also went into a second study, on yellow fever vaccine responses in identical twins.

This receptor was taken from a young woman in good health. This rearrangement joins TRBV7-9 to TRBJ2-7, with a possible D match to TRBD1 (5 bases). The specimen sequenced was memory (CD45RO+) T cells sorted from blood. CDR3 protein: CASSLQAGPGEQYF. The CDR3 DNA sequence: TGTGCCAGCAGCTTACAGGCAGGGCCCGGGGAGCAGTACTTC.